A single T cell receptor beta chain is shown here with its context. This sample stems from a study of blood T cell repertoires in COVID-19. Germline V CDR1 and CDR2: SGHRS, YFSETQ. The CDR3 has 14 residues. Trimming pared 0 bases from V and 4 bases from J, leaving 8 bases between. The data were produced by immunoSEQ multiplex PCR, yet TCRdb's version contains in-frame clones alone and is incomplete. The sample holds 400,000 or so clones, around 90% seen once. The sequence was obtained from a man aged 18 to 29 with COVID-19, enrolled during active disease. V usage is TRBV5-1 and J usage is TRBJ2-1, with unresolved D. The sequencing input was peripheral blood. The CDR3 sequence: CASSLGQEYNEQFF. Here the CDR3 DNA reads TGCGCCAGCAGCTTGGGACAAGAGTACAATGAGCAGTTCTTC.